The TCR beta chain under discussion was sequenced for a study of T cell responses to AZD1222 COVID-19 vaccine. Study-wide background: Second-dose schedules of about 4 or about 12 weeks were combined. Overall study findings and caveats: None of the repertoires were sampled until the peak T cell response had passed. At study baseline, merely six AZD1222 recipients were seropositive. Females made up more of the donors, who were largely white British, and clonal diversity may have come out too low.

The protocol was immunoSEQ multiplex PCR, while the TCRdb copy is restricted to in-frame clones and leaves out a portion. The sample holds 90,000 or so clones, about nine tenths seen once. V was cut by 6 bases and J by 3 bases, with 14 bases left in between. Germline values: CDR1 MNHEY, CDR2 SVGAGI. The CDR3 runs to 15 residues. Worth noting for this clone: The target antigen is unknown.

The sample consisted of peripheral blood, taken on day 0 of AZD1222 vaccination. This TCR came from an adult in good health. The chain recombines TRBV6-5 with TRBJ1-4; D is unresolved. Here the CDR3 reads CASRKDLTPNEKLFF. CDR3 DNA sequence: TGTGCCAGCAGGAAAGACCTAACCCCTAATGAAAAACTGTTTTTT.